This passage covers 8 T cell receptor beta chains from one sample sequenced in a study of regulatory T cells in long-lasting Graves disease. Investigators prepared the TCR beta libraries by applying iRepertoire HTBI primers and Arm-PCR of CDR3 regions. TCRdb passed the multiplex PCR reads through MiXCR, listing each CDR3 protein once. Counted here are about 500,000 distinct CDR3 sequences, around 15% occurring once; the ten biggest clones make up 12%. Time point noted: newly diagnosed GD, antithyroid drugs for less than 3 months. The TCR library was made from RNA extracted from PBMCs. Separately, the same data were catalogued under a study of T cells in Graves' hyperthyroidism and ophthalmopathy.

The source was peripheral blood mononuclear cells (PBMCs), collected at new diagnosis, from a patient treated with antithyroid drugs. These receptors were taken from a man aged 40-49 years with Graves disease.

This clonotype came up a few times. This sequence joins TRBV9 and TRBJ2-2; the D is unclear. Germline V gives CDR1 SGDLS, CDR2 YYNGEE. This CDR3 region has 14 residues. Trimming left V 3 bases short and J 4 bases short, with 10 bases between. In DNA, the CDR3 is TGTGCCAGCAGCGCGAGTCGTGTCACCGGGGAGCTGTTTTTT. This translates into CASSASRVTGELFF. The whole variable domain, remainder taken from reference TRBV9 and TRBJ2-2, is DSGVTQTPKHLITATGQRVTLRCSPRSGDLSVYWYQQSLDQGLQFLIQYYNGEERAKGNILERFSAQQFPDLHSELNLSSLELGDSALYFCASSASRVTGELFFGEGSRLTVL.

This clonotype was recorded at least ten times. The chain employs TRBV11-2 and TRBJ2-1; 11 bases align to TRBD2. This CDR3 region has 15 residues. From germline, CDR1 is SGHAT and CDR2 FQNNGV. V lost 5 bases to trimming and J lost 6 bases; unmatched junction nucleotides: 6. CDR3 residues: CASSISGRAFNEQFF. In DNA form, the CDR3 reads TGTGCCAGCAGCATTAGCGGGAGGGCCTTCAATGAGCAGTTCTTC.

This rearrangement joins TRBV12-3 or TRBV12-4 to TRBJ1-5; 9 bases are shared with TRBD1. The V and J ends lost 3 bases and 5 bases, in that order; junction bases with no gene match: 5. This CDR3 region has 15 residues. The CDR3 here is CASSFHRGPHQPQHF. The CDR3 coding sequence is TGTGCCAGCAGTTTCCACAGGGGGCCCCATCAGCCCCAGCATTTT.

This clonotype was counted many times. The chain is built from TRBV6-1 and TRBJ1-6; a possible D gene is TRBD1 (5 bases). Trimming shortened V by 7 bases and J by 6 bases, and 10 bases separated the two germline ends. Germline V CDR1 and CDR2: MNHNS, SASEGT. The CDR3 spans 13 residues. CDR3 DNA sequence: TGTGCCAGCACCAGGGACCCTAATTCACCCCTCCACTTT. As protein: CASTRDPNSPLHF.

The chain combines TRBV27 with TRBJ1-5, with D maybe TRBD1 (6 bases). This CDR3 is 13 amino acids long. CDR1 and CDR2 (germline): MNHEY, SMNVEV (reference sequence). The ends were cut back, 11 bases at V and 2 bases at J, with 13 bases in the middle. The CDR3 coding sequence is TGTGCCTCAGGGGTACTCCGCAATCAGCCCCAGCATTTT. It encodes CASGVLRNQPQHF.

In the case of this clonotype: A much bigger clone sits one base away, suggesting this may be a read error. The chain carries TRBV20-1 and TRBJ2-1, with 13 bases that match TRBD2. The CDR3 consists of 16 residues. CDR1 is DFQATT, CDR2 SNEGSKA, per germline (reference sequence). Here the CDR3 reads CSAWTSGRESCNEQFF. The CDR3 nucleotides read TGCAGTGCGTGGACTAGCGGGAGAGAGTCCTGCAATGAGCAGTTCTTC.

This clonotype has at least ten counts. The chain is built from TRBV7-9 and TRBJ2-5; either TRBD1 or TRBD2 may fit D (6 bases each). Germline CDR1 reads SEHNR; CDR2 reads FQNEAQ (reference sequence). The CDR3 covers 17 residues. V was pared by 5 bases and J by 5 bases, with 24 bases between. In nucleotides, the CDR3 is TGTGCCAGCAGCCTGGCGGGAAGCAGGGGTCGAGGGGAGACCCAGTACTTC. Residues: CASSLAGSRGRGETQYF. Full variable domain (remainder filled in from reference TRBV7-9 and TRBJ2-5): DTGVSQNPRHKITKRGQNVTFRCDPISEHNRLYWYRQTLGQGPEFLTYFQNEAQLEKSRLLSDRFSAERPKGSFSTLEIQRTEQGDSAMYLCASSLAGSRGRGETQYFGPGTRLLVL.

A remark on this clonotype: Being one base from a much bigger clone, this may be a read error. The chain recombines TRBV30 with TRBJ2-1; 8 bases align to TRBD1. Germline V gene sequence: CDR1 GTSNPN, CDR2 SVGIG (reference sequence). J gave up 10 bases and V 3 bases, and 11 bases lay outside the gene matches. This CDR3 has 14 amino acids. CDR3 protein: CAWRKGQGAGEQFF. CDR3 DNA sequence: TGTGCCTGGAGGAAGGGGCAGGGGGCTGGCGAGCAGTTCTTC.